This T cell receptor (beta chain) derives from a study of T cells in Graves' hyperthyroidism and ophthalmopathy. Study as a whole: Pretreatment peripheral blood was obtained at initial diagnosis.

The study's findings and limits: Expanded thyroid clonotypes (above 0.001) were mostly also found in blood.

Trimming pared 2 bases from V and 6 bases from J, leaving 13 bases between. The CDR3 covers 14 residues. The germline gives CDR1 ENHRY, CDR2 SYGVKD. This clonotype was recorded a few times. No antigen is known for it. PBMCs came from more than 9.5 ml fresh peripheral blood. Template material for amplifying TCR beta CDR3 regions consisted of RNA transcripts. The HTBI primer set served for first-round RT-PCR of the TCR CDR3. TCRdb re-called the multiplex PCR reads with MiXCR, one entry per CDR3 protein. Of around 760,000 distinct CDR3 sequences listed, approximately 40% are singletons. This chain connects TRBV10-3 to TRBJ1-2; perhaps TRBD1 as D (5 bases). The origin of this receptor is a woman aged 40 to 55 with Graves' hyperthyroidism. The source material was blood. The CDR3, as DNA: TGTGCCATCAGTGAGGGGGCGGTCGGGAATGGCTACACCTTC. Translating it yields CAISEGAVGNGYTF.